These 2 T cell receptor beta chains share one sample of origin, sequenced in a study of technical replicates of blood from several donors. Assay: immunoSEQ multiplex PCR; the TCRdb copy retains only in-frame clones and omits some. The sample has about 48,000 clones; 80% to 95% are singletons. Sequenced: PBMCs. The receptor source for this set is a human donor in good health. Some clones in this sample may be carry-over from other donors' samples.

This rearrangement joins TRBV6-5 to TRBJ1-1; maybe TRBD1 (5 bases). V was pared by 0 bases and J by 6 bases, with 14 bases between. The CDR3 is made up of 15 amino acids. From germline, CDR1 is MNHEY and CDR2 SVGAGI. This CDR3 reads CASSYSEGKGAEAFF. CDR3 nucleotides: TGTGCCAGCAGTTACTCGGAGGGGAAAGGGGCTGAAGCTTTCTTT.

This chain's CDR3 is CASSGGVGLREQYF. The CDR3 DNA reads as TGCGCCAGCAGCGGAGGGGTAGGTCTACGAGAGCAGTACTTC. The V call is TRBV5-1, the J call TRBJ2-7; maybe TRBD2 (6 bases). The CDR3 runs to 14 residues. Trimming removed 4 bases from V and 7 bases from J, with 18 bases in between. Germline V gene data show CDR1 as SGHRS and CDR2 as YFSETQ.